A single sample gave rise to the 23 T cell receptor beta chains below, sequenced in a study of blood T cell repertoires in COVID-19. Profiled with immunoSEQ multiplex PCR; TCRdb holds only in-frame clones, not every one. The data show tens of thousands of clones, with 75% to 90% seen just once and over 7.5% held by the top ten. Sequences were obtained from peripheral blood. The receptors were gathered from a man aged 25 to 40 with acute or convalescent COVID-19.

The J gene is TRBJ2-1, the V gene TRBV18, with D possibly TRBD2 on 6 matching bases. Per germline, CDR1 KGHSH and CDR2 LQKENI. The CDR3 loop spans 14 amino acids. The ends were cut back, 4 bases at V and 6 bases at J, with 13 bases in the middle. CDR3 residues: CASSQGLSSNEQFF. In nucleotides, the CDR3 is TGTGCCAGCTCACAGGGACTTAGCAGCAATGAGCAGTTCTTC.

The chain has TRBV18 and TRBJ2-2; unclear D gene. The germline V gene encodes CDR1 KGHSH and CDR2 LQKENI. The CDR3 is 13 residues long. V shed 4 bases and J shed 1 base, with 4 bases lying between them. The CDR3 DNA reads TGTGCCAGCTCACTTAGGAACACCGGGGAGCTGTTTTTT. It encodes CASSLRNTGELFF.

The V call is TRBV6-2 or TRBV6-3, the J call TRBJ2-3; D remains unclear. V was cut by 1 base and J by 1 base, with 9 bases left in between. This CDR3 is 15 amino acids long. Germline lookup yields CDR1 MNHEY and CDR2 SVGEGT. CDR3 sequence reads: CASSYYGGGTDTQYF. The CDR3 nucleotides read TGTGCCAGCAGTTACTATGGCGGTGGCACAGATACGCAGTATTTT.

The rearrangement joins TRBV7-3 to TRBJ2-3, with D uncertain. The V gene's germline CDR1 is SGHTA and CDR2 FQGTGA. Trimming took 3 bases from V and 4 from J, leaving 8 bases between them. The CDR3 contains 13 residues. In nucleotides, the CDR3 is TGTGCCAGCAGCTTCATGGGCCCAGATACGCAGTATTTT. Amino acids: CASSFMGPDTQYF.

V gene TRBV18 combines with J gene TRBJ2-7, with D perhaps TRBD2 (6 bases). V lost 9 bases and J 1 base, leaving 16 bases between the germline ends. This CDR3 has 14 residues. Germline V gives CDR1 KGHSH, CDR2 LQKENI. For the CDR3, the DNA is TGTGCCAGTATGGCTAGCGAATCTTCCTACGAGCAGTACTTC. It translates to CASMASESSYEQYF.

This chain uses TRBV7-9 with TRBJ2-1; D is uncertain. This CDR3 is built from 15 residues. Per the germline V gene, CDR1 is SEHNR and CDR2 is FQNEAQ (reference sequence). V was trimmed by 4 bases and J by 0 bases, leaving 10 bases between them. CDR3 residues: CASSSPRSSYNEQFF. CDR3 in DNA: TGTGCCAGCAGCTCCCCGAGGAGCTCCTACAATGAGCAGTTCTTC.

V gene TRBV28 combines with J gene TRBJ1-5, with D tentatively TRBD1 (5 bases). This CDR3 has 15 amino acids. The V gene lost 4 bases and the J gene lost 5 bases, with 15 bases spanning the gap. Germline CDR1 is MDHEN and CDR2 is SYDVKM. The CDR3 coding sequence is TGTGCCAGCAGTTCCACCGGGGGACGGCATCAGCCCCAGCATTTT. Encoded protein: CASSSTGGRHQPQHF.

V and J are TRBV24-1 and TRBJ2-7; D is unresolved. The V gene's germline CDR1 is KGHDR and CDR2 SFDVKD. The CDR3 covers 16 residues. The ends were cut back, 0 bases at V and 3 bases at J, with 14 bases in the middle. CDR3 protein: CATSDLYSDNHYEQYF. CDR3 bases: TGTGCCACCAGTGATTTGTACAGTGACAACCACTACGAGCAGTACTTC.

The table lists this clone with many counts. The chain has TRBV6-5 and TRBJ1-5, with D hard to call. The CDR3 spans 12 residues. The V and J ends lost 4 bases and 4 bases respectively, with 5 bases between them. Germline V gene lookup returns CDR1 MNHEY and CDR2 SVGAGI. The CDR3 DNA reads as TGTGCCAGCAGTTCCCCGAATCAGCCCCAGCATTTT. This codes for CASSSPNQPQHF.

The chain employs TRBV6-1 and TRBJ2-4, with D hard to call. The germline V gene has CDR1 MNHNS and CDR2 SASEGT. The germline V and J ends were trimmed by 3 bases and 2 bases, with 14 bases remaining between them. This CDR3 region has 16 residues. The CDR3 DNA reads TGTGCCAGCAGTGAGAGGCCCCGGAACTCCAAAAACATTCAGTACTTC. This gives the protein CASSERPRNSKNIQYF.

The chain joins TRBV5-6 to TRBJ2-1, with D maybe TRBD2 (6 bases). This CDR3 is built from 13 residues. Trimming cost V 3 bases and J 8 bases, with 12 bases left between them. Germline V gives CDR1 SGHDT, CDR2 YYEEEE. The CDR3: CASSWGEVYEQFF. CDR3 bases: TGTGCCAGCAGCTGGGGGGAGGTTTATGAGCAGTTCTTC. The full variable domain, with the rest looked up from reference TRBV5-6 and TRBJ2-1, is DAGVTQSPTHLIKTRGQQVTLRCSPKSGHDTVSWYQQALGQGPQFIFQYYEEEERQRGNFPDRFSGHQFPNYSSELNVNALLLGDSALYLCASSWGEVYEQFFGPGTRLTVL.

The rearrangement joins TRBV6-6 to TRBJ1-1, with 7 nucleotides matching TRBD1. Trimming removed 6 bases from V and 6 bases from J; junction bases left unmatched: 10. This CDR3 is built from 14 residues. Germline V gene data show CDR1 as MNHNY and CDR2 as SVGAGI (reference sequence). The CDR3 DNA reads TGTGCCAGCAGCGACAGGGTTGGTTCGGCTGAAGCTTTCTTT. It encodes CASSDRVGSAEAFF.

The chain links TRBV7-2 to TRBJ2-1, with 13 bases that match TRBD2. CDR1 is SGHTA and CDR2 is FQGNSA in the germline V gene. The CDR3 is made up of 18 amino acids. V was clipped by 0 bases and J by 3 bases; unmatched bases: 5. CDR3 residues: CASSLAVGLAGVYNEQFF. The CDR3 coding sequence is TGTGCCAGCAGCTTAGCGGTAGGACTAGCGGGAGTCTACAATGAGCAGTTCTTC.

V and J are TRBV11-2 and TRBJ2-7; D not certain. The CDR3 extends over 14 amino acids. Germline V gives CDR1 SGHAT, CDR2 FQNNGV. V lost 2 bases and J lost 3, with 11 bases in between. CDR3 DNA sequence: TGTGCCAGCAGCTTATCTAGTCAGTTCTACGAGCAGTACTTC. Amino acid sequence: CASSLSSQFYEQYF.

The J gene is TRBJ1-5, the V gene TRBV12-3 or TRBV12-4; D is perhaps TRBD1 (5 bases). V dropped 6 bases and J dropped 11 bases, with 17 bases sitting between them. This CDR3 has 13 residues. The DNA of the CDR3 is TGTGCCAGCAGGTTGGGGGGGAGTTCGGCCCAGCATTTT. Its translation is CASRLGGSSAQHF.

The CDR3: CASSLRTRRVGNEQFF. DNA of the CDR3: TGTGCCAGCAGCTTAAGGACTAGGCGGGTTGGTAATGAGCAGTTCTTC. The chain couples TRBV28 to TRBJ2-1; 7 bases align to TRBD2. The length of the CDR3 is 16 residues. CDR1 and CDR2 (germline): MDHEN, SYDVKM. J gave up 7 bases and V 6 bases, and 15 bases lay outside the gene matches.

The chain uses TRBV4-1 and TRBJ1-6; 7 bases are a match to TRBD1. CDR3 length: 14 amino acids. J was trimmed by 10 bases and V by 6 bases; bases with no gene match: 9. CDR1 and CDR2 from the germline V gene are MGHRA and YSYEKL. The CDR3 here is CASSYDRERSPLHF. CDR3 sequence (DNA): TGCGCCAGCAGTTACGACAGGGAGCGGTCACCCCTCCACTTT.

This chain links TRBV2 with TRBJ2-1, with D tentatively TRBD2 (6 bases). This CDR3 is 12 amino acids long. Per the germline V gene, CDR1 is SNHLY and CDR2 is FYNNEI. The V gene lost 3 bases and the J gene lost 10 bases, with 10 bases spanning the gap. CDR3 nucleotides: TGTGCCAGCAGTGAGACCCTAGCGGAGCAGTTCTTC. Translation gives CASSETLAEQFF.

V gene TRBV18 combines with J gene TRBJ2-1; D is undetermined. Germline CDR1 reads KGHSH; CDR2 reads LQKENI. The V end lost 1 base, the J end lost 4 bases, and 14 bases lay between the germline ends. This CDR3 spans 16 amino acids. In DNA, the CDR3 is TGTGCCAGCTCACCACGGGTAGTAGCAGTTTACAATGAGCAGTTCTTC. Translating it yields CASSPRVVAVYNEQFF.

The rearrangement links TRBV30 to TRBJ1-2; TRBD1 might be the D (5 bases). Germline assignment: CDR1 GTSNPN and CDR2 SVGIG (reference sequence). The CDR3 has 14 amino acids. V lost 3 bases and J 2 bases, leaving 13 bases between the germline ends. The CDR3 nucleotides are TGTGCCTGGAGAGATTTACCAGGGAACTATGGCTACACCTTC. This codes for CAWRDLPGNYGYTF.

CDR3 in amino acids: CASSVPGGQETQYF. In DNA, the CDR3 is TGTGCCAGCAGCGTCCCAGGGGGGCAAGAGACCCAGTACTTC. This chain joins TRBV25-1 and TRBJ2-5, with a weak D call TRBD1 (7 bases). V was pared by 6 bases and J by 2 bases, with 13 bases between. Germline-derived CDR1 and CDR2 are MGHDK and SYGVNS. CDR3 length: 14 residues.

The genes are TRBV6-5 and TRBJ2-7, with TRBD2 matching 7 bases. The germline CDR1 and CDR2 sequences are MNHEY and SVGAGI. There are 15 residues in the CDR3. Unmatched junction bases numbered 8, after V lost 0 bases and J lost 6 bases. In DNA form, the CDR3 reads TGTGCCAGCAGTTACTCGTTCCGCCGGGAGGCCGAGCAGTACTTC. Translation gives CASSYSFRREAEQYF.

CDR3 residues: CAISESFRIRGIVGEQYF. The CDR3, as DNA: TGTGCCATCAGTGAGAGTTTTAGAATCCGGGGGATAGTTGGTGAGCAGTACTTC. This chain joins TRBV10-3 and TRBJ2-7, with a possible D match to TRBD2 (6 bases). This CDR3 contains 18 residues. CDR1 and CDR2 from the germline V gene are ENHRY and SYGVKD. The V gene lost 2 bases and the J gene lost 7 bases, with 27 bases spanning the gap.